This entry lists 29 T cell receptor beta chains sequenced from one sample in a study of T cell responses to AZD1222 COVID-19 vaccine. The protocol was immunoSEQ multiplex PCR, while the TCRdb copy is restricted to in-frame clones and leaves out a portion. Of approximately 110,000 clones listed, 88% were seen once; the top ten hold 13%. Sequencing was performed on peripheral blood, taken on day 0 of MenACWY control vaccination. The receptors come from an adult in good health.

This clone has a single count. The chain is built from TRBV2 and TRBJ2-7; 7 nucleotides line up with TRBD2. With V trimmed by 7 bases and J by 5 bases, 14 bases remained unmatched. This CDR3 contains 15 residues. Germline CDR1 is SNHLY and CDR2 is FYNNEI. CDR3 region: CASIFSGRIIDEQYF. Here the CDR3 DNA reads TGTGCCAGCATTTTTTCCGGGAGGATCATTGACGAGCAGTACTTC.

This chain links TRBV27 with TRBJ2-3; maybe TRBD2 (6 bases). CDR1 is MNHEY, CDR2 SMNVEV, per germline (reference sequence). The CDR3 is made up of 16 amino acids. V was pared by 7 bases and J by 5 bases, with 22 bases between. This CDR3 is CASTPWGGARVDTQYF. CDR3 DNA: TGTGCCAGCACCCCTTGGGGCGGGGCCAGGGTAGATACGCAGTATTTT.

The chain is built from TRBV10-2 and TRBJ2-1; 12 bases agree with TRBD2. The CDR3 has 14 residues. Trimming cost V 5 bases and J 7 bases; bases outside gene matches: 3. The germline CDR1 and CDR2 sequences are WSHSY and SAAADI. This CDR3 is CASSTSGGWNEQFF. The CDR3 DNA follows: TGCGCCAGCAGTACTAGCGGGGGGTGGAATGAGCAGTTCTTC.

The CDR3 reads CASSPRPGQGAHEQFF. The CDR3 region has the DNA TGTGCCAGCTCACCAAGACCGGGACAGGGGGCCCATGAGCAGTTCTTC. The chain has TRBV18 and TRBJ2-1, with 12 bases fitting TRBD1. The CDR3 is made up of 16 amino acids. Trimming at V came to 2 bases and at J to 8 bases, leaving 7 bases not matched to a gene. Germline CDR1 and CDR2: KGHSH and LQKENI.

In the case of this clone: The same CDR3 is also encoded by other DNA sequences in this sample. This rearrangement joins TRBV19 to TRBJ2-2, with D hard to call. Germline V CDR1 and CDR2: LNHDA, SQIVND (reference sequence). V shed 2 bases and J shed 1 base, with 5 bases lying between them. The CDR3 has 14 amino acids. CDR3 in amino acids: CASSISRNTGELFF. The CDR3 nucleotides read TGTGCCAGTAGTATATCCAGGAACACCGGGGAGCTGTTTTTT.

CDR3 sequence reads: CASSLLLAGDPVGAGELFF. CDR3 DNA sequence: TGCGCCAGCAGCTTGTTGCTAGCGGGAGACCCGGTTGGTGCCGGGGAGCTGTTTTTT. This rearrangement joins TRBV5-1 to TRBJ2-2, with TRBD2 matching over 10 bases. The V gene's germline CDR1 is SGHRS and CDR2 YFSETQ. J gave up 6 bases and V 1 base, and 15 bases lay outside the gene matches. CDR3 length: 19 residues. Drawing the rest from reference TRBV5-1 and TRBJ2-2, the complete variable domain is KAGVTQTPRYLIKTRGQQVTLSCSPISGHRSVSWYQQTPGQGLQFLFEYFSETQRNKGNFPGRFSGRQFSNSRSEMNVSTLELGDSALYLCASSLLLAGDPVGAGELFFGEGSRLTVL.

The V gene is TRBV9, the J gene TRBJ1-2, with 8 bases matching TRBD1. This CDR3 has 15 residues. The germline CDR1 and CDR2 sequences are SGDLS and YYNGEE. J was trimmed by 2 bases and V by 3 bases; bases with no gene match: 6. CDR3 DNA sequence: TGTGCCAGCAGCGCCCGGACAGGGAGAAACTATGGCTACACCTTC. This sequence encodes CASSARTGRNYGYTF.

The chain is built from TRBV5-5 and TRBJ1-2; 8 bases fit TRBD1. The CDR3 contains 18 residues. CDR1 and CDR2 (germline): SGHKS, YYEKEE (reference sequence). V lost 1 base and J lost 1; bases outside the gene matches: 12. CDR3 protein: CASSLSQGAPDDNYGYTF. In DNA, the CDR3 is TGTGCCAGCAGCTTGTCGCAGGGGGCGCCGGACGATAACTATGGCTACACCTTC.

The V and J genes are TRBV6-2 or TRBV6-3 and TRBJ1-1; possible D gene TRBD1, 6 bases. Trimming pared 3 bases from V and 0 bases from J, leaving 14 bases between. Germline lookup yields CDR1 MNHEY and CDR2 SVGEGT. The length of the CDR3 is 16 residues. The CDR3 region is CASSYPRGKMNTEAFF. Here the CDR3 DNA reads TGTGCCAGCAGTTATCCTAGGGGGAAGATGAACACTGAAGCTTTCTTT.

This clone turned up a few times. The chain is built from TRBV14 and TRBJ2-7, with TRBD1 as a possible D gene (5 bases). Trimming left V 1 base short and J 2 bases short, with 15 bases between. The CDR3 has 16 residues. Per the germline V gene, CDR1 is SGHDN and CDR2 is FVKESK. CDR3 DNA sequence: TGTGCCAGCAGCCAAGGTGGGGCAGGCCTTGCCTACGAGCAGTACTTC. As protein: CASSQGGAGLAYEQYF.

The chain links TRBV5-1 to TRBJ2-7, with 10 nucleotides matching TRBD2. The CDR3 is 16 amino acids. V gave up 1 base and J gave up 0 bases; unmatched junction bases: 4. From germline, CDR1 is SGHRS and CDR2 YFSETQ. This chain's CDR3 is CASSLTSGVVSYEQYF. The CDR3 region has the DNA TGCGCCAGCAGCTTGACTAGCGGGGTGGTCTCCTACGAGCAGTACTTC.

The chain's CDR3 is CASSERGGSDTQYF. The CDR3 region has the DNA TGTGCCAGCAGCGAGCGGGGGGGGTCAGATACGCAGTATTTT. V and J are TRBV9 and TRBJ2-3; 10 nucleotides match TRBD2. Germline V gene lookup returns CDR1 SGDLS and CDR2 YYNGEE. After removal of 3 bases from V and 4 bases from J, the junction contained 2 bases not matched to a gene. This CDR3 contains 14 residues.

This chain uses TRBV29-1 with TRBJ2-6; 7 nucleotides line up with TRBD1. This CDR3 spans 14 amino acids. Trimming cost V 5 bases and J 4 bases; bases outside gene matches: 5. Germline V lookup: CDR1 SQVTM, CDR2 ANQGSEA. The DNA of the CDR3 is TGCAGCGTTACAGGGGTGGCCGGGGCCAACGTCCTGACTTTC. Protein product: CSVTGVAGANVLTF.

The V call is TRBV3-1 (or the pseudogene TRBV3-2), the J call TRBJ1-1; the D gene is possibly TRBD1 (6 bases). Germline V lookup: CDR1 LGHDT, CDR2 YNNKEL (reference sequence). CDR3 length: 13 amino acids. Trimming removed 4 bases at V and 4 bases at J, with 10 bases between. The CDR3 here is CASSLKGGTEAFF. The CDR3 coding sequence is TGTGCCAGCAGCCTTAAGGGGGGCACTGAAGCTTTCTTT.

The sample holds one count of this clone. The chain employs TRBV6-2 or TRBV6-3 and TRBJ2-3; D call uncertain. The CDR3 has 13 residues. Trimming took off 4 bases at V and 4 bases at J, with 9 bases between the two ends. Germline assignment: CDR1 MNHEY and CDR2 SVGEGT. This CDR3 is CASSSTIPDTQYF. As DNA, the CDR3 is TGTGCCAGCAGTTCGACAATCCCAGATACGCAGTATTTT.

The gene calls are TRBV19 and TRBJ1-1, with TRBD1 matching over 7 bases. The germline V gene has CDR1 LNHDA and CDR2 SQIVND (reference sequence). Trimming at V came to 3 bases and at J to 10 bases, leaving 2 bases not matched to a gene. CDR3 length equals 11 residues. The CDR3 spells CASSIRDRAFF. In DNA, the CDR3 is TGTGCCAGTAGTATCCGGGACAGAGCTTTCTTT.

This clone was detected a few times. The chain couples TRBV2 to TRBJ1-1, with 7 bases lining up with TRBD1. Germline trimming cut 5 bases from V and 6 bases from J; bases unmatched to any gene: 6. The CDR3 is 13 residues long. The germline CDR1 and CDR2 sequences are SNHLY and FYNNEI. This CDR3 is CASSRQGNSEAFF. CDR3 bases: TGTGCCAGCAGTCGACAGGGAAATTCTGAAGCTTTCTTT.

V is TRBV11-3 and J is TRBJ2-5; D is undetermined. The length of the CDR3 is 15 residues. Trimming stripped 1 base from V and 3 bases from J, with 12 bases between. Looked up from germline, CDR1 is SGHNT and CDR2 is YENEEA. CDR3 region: CASSLGLSEEETQYF. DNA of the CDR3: TGTGCCAGCAGCTTAGGCTTGTCAGAAGAAGAGACCCAGTACTTC.

CDR3 in DNA: TGTGCCAGCAGGGGCGCCGGCCCAGATACGCAGTATTTT. This translates into CASRGAGPDTQYF. The chain carries TRBV19 and TRBJ2-3; possible D gene TRBD1, 6 bases. The CDR3 consists of 13 residues. V dropped 9 bases and J dropped 4 bases, with 14 bases sitting between them. In germline, CDR1 is LNHDA, CDR2 SQIVND (reference sequence).

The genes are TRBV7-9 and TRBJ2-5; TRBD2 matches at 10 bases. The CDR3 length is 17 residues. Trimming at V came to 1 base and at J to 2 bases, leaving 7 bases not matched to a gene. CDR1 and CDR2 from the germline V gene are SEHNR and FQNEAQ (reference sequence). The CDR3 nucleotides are TGTGCCAGCAGCTTAGGGTGGGGGACTAGCGAACAAGAGACCCAGTACTTC. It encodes CASSLGWGTSEQETQYF.

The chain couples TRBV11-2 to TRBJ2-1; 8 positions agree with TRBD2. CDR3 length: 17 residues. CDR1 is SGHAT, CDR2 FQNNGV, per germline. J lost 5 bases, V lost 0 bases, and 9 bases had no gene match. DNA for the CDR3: TGTGCCAGCAGCTTAGATTCAGGCGGGGGGATAAACAATGAGCAGTTCTTC. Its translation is CASSLDSGGGINNEQFF.

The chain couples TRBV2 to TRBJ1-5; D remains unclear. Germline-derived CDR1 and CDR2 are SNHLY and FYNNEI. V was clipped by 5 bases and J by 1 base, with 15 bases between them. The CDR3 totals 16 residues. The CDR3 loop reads CASSPVGRVSNQPQHF. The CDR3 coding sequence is TGTGCCAGCAGTCCCGTTGGTAGGGTCAGCAATCAGCCCCAGCATTTT.

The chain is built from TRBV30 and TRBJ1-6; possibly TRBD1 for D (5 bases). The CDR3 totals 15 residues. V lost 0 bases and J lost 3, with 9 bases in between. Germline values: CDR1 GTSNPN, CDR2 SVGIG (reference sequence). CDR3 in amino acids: CAWSVIGDYNSPLHF. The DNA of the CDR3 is TGTGCCTGGAGTGTAATAGGGGACTATAATTCACCCCTCCACTTT.

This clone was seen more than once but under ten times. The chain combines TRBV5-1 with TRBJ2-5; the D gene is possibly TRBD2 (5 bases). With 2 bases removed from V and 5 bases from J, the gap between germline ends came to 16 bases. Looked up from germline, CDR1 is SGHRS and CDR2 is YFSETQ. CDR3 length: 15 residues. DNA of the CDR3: TGCGCCAGCAGCTTAGGGCTACCAAGCGGCGAGACCCAGTACTTC. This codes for CASSLGLPSGETQYF.

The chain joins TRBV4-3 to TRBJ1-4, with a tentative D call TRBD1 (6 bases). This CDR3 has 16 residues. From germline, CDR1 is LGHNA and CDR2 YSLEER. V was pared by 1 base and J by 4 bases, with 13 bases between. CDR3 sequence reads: CASSQGPRQDNEKLFF. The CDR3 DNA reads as TGCGCCAGCAGCCAAGGTCCCCGACAGGATAATGAAAAACTGTTTTTT.

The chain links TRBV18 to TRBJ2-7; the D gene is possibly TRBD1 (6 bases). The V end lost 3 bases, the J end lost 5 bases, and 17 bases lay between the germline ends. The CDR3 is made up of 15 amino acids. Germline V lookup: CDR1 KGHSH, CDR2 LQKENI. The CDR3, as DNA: TGTGCCAGCTCACCCCCCGCCAGGGGAGAGAACGAGCAGTACTTC. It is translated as CASSPPARGENEQYF.

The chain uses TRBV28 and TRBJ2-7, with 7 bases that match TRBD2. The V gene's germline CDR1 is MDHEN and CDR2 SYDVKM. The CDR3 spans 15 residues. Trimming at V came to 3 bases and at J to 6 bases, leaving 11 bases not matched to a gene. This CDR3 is CASSFRSGTYPEQYF. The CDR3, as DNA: TGTGCCAGCAGTTTTAGAAGCGGGACCTACCCCGAGCAGTACTTC.

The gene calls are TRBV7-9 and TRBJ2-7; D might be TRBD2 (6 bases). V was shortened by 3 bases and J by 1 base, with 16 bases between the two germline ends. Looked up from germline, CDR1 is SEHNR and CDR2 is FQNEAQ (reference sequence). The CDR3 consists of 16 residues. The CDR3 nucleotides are TGTGCCAGCAGCTTGGGAGGTCAGGGAAGGTCCTACGAGCAGTACTTC. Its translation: CASSLGGQGRSYEQYF.

CDR3 in amino acids: CAWSKGESQPQHF. The CDR3 nucleotides are TGTGCCTGGAGTAAAGGGGAGTCCCAGCCCCAGCATTTT. The chain has TRBV30 and TRBJ1-5, with D possibly being TRBD1 (5 bases). Trimming removed 2 bases from V and 7 bases from J, with 12 bases in between. Germline V lookup: CDR1 GTSNPN, CDR2 SVGIG (reference sequence). This CDR3 comprises 13 residues. The complete variable domain, with remaining parts taken from reference TRBV30 and TRBJ1-5, reads SQTIHQWPATLVQPVGSPLSLECTVEGTSNPNLYWYRQAAGRGLQLLFYSVGIGQISSEVPQNLSASRPQDRQFILSSKKLLLSDSGFYLCAWSKGESQPQHFGDGTRLSIL.